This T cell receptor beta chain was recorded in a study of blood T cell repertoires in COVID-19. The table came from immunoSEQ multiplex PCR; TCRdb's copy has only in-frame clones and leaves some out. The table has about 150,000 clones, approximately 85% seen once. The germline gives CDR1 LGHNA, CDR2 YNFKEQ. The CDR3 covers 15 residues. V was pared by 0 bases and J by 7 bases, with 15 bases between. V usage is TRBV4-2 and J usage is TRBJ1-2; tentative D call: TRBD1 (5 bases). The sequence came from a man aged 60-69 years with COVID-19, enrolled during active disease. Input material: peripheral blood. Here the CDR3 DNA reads TGTGCCAGCAGCCAAGACCGCGCGGGGGTAGGTGGCTACACCTTC. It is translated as CASSQDRAGVGGYTF.